This T cell receptor beta chain is from a study of cytomegalovirus exposure and HLA in healthy donors. The length of the CDR3 is 12 residues. CDR1 is PRHDT, CDR2 FYEKMQ, per germline (reference sequence). The ends were cut back, 3 bases at V and 5 bases at J, with 7 bases in the middle. Vbeta (60) and Jbeta (13) primers were used in the PCR. Repertoires were generated with immunoSEQ multiplex PCR, while TCRdb's copy carries only in-frame clones and drops some. In the table there are some 140,000 clones, 80% of which are singletons. V usage is TRBV13 and J usage is TRBJ2-5; D is ambiguous. The sequencing input was PBMCs. This TCR derives from a male donor in good health and CMV-seropositive. The CDR3 bases are TGTGCCAGCAGCTTTAGTTTTGAGACCCAGTACTTC. Its protein product is CASSFSFETQYF.